The rows below give T cell receptor beta chains drawn from one sample of a study of cytomegalovirus exposure and HLA in healthy donors. Sequencing used immunoSEQ multiplex PCR; TCRdb keeps in-frame clones, though not all of them. The profile shows roughly 150,000 clones, just under 75% of them singletons. The sample comprised PBMCs. The receptors were gathered from a woman between 18 and 30 years old in good health and CMV-seronegative. The CDR3 runs from the conserved cysteine through the conserved F or W. Each record gives: clone size, V gene, J gene, D gene, CDR3 DNA, CDR3 protein. The D gene is left open where the match is weak. Size values are once, few and many counts, or a class for expanded clones, and some rows have none.

clone size: .; V gene: TRBV4-3; J gene: TRBJ2-7; D gene: TRBD1; CDR3 DNA: TGCGCCAGCAGCCAAGATCTAACAGGGGATTACGAGCAGTACTTC; CDR3 protein: CASSQDLTGDYEQYF
clone size: .; V gene: TRBV6-5; J gene: TRBJ2-7; D gene: TRBD2; CDR3 DNA: TGTGCCAGCAGTGCGCGGGGGTCGTCCTACGAGCAGTACTTC; CDR3 protein: CASSARGSSYEQYF
clone size: .; V gene: TRBV5-6; J gene: TRBJ2-2; D gene: TRBD1; CDR3 DNA: TGTGCCAGCAGCTTAGAAGGGGGCGAATCCGGGGAGCTGTTTTTT; CDR3 protein: CASSLEGGESGELFF
clone size: .; V gene: TRBV7-8; J gene: TRBJ1-2; D gene: TRBD1; CDR3 DNA: TGTGCCAGCAGCTTCGGACAGGCGGTCGATGGCTACACCTTC; CDR3 protein: CASSFGQAVDGYTF
clone size: .; V gene: TRBV18; J gene: TRBJ2-7; D gene: .; CDR3 DNA: TGTGCCAGCTCCCAGGAGGGCTACGAGCAGTACTTC; CDR3 protein: CASSQEGYEQYF
clone size: .; V gene: TRBV5-1; J gene: TRBJ2-1; D gene: .; CDR3 DNA: TGCGCCAGCAGCTTGGGAACGGGTTTGGAGCAGTTCTTC; CDR3 protein: CASSLGTGLEQFF
clone size: .; V gene: TRBV5-1; J gene: TRBJ2-3; D gene: TRBD1; CDR3 DNA: TGCGCCAGCAGCTCGGGACAGAGCACAGATACGCAGTATTTT; CDR3 protein: CASSSGQSTDTQYF
clone size: once; V gene: TRBV7-7; J gene: TRBJ2-2; D gene: .; CDR3 DNA: TGTGCCAGCAGCCCACAGGGCTCCGGGGAGCTGTTTTTT; CDR3 protein: CASSPQGSGELFF
clone size: .; V gene: TRBV7-2; J gene: TRBJ2-7; D gene: .; CDR3 DNA: TGTGCCAGCAGCTTCGGGGGGCTCGACGAGCAGTACTTC; CDR3 protein: CASSFGGLDEQYF
clone size: .; V gene: TRBV7-2; J gene: TRBJ1-3; D gene: TRBD1; CDR3 DNA: TGTGCCAGCAGCTCCAGACAGGGAAACTCTGGAAACACCATATATTTT; CDR3 protein: CASSSRQGNSGNTIYF
clone size: once; V gene: TRBV7-2; J gene: TRBJ2-7; D gene: .; CDR3 DNA: TGTGCCAGCAGCGATCGGGTAACCTACGAGCAGTACTTC; CDR3 protein: CASSDRVTYEQYF
clone size: .; V gene: TRBV6-6; J gene: TRBJ1-2; D gene: .; CDR3 DNA: TGTGCCAGCAGTCAGCGAGAGTCCAACTATGGCTACACCTTC; CDR3 protein: CASSQRESNYGYTF
clone size: .; V gene: TRBV7-7; J gene: TRBJ2-5; D gene: TRBD1; CDR3 DNA: TGTGCTAGCAGCTCGGACAGGGCCCAAGAGACCCAGTACTTC; CDR3 protein: CASSSDRAQETQYF
clone size: .; V gene: TRBV25-1; J gene: TRBJ1-4; D gene: .; CDR3 DNA: TGTGCCAGCAGAGGACAACTCCCCGGGGGTAAACTGTTTTTT; CDR3 protein: CASRGQLPGGKLFF
clone size: .; V gene: TRBV20-1; J gene: TRBJ2-4; D gene: .; CDR3 DNA: TGCAGTGCTAGCGGGCAGGGCTTCTACTTC; CDR3 protein: CSASGQGFYF
clone size: few; V gene: TRBV21-1; J gene: TRBJ1-1; D gene: .; CDR3 DNA: TGTGCCAGCAGCAAAGGATATAGGACAGGTAACACTGAAGCTTTCTTT; CDR3 protein: CASSKGYRTGNTEAFF
clone size: .; V gene: TRBV19; J gene: TRBJ1-2; D gene: .; CDR3 DNA: TGTGCCAGTACCCAGAACAGGAAAAACTATGGCTACACCTTC; CDR3 protein: CASTQNRKNYGYTF
clone size: .; V gene: TRBV27; J gene: TRBJ2-1; D gene: TRBD2; CDR3 DNA: TGTGCCAGCAGTCTATGGTCAGCGGGAGGGCCCTCAGGTGAGCAGTTCTTC; CDR3 protein: CASSLWSAGGPSGEQFF
clone size: .; V gene: TRBV6-5; J gene: TRBJ2-5; D gene: TRBD1; CDR3 DNA: TGTGCCAGCAGTACAGGACAGGGCCAAGAGACCCAGTACTTC; CDR3 protein: CASSTGQGQETQYF